Sequencing of this T cell receptor (beta chain) was carried out in a study of identifying expanded T cells in peripheral blood (dated by TCRdb to about 2019). A note on the overall study: Separate aliquots of the same genomic DNA pool were sequenced to produce technical replicates, and four replicates were compared in pairs. Overall results and qualifications from the work: About 1.2 differentially abundant clones were flagged by the binomial model between technical replicates, whereas about 15 and 19 were flagged over around two weeks and four weeks, respectively. Across all healthy-donor time intervals, the beta-binomial model significantly lowered both the number of clones called differentially abundant and the false-positive rate. The authors expected that biological variance in healthy repertoires might rise further over much longer intervals, such as months to years. Across all healthy donors, variance in clone template counts between approximately 2-week samples was found to increase significantly with total template count.

TCRbeta CDR3 regions were profiled with the immunoSEQ Assay using bias-controlled multiplex PCR amplification of genomic DNA. In the source study's methods: To quantify the absolute abundance of each unique TCRbeta CDR3 region, the sequences were collapsed and filtered. Two models were used to test differential abundance: a binomial model (Fisher-equivalent) and a beta-binomial model that adds time-dependent variance fitted from healthy donors. Clones with fewer than 5 combined templates were removed, and differential abundance was called for clones with a Benjamini-Hochberg FDR below 0.01. Beta-binomial variance was modeled as a function of total template count across the two samples using the form v = (b*log(k)+a)^2. The table was pulled from immuneACCESS by TCRdb, which kept in-frame rearrangements only. Such tables lose some clones; where checked, under half of the loss comes from unresolved V genes, and the rest has no known cause. D and trimming were read from the DNA, whereas the V and J calls and clone size are those reported in that table. Recorded for this sample are some 95,000 clones; over 75% of them occurred a single time. The ten largest clones take up around 5.9% of the sample.

This clone occurred once. The antigen it recognizes is unknown. Per-base qualities were not stored, and no clone one base away is much larger. During the collection period, no immune events, such as infections, were documented for the healthy donors. Healthy-donor blood repertoires served as a training cohort to calibrate time-dependent variance in a beta-binomial model of T-cell clone differential abundance. There were some ten healthy donors in the training cohort, of whom 3 were female and 7 were male. On average the donors were 43 years old, and their ages spanned about 25 to 64 years. Whole blood was collected from each healthy donor at three time points spaced around two weeks apart and obtained from a commercial supplier. For immunosequencing, genomic DNA was extracted from whole blood that had not been sorted. The CDR3 has 16 amino acids, counting the end cysteine and phenylalanine. Only the CDR3 DNA is retained, 48 bases long and in frame from the first base. V gives up 3 bases and J gives up 8 bases, and the segment between their germline ends measures 17 bases. As encoded in the germline V gene, CDR1 is ENHRY while CDR2 is SYGVKD.

This TCR came from a person aged 18-69 years in good health. The chain is made from TRBV10-3 and TRBJ1-6; the D gene is perhaps TRBD1, from 5 matching bases. The sample comprised blood. The CDR3 corresponds to CAISEAWGSSYSPLHF. The sequence in DNA is TGTGCCATCAGTGAAGCCTGGGGCAGCTCATATTCACCCCTCCACTTT.